Presented here are 8 T cell receptor beta chains from one specimen sequenced in a study of cytomegalovirus exposure and HLA in healthy donors (dated by TCRdb to 2016 to 2017). The receptor library was made with the immunoSEQ multiplex PCR assay. A mixture of 60 forward primers for TCR Vbeta segments and 13 reverse primers for TCR Jbeta segments was used in the multiplex PCR. This is the immuneACCESS table as TCRdb keeps it, with only in-frame sequences that have V and J called. A part of the clones is gone; compared with another copy, unresolved V genes explain less than half, and the rest is unexplained. The sample includes about 190,000 clones, with 70% to 75% observed a single time. The biggest ten clones account for about 4.6% of the sample. Sequences were obtained from PBMCs. The receptors derive from a man under 40 in good health and CMV-seropositive.

The genes are TRBV29-1 and TRBJ2-1, with 8 nucleotides matching TRBD2. CDR3 length equals 15 residues. J was trimmed by 9 bases and V by 4 bases; bases with no gene match: 14. Per germline, CDR1 SQVTM and CDR2 ANQGSEA. This CDR3 is CSVGGLAGRFSEQFF. Here the CDR3 DNA reads TGCAGCGTTGGTGGGCTAGCGGGCCGATTCTCTGAGCAGTTCTTC.

The chain has TRBV15 and TRBJ2-1, with a possible D match to TRBD2 (6 bases). This CDR3 contains 14 residues. Deletions cut 10 bases from V and 4 bases from J, with 17 bases between. Germline V lookup: CDR1 LNHNV, CDR2 YYDKDF (reference sequence). This chain's CDR3 is CAIEEGRNYNEQFF. CDR3 sequence (DNA): TGTGCCATAGAGGAGGGACGGAATTACAATGAGCAGTTCTTC.

The chain carries TRBV28 and TRBJ2-7; 11 nucleotides agree with TRBD2. Germline CDR1 is MDHEN and CDR2 is SYDVKM. The trim removed 5 bases at V and 1 base at J, leaving 7 bases unmatched. This CDR3 comprises 16 residues. The CDR3 DNA reads TGTGCCAGCAGTGGGTCCGGGACTAGCGGTTCCTACGAGCAGTACTTC. This encodes CASSGSGTSGSYEQYF. Looking up the rest from reference TRBV28 and TRBJ2-7 gives the full variable domain: DVKVTQSSRYLVKRTGEKVFLECVQDMDHENMFWYRQDPGLGLRLIYFSYDVKMKEKGDIPEGYSVSREKKERFSLILESASTNQTSMYLCASSGSGTSGSYEQYFGPGTRLTVT.

The chain couples TRBV6-6 to TRBJ1-2, with unresolved D. The V gene lost 0 bases and the J gene lost 5 bases, with 10 bases spanning the gap. Germline lookup yields CDR1 MNHNY and CDR2 SVGAGI (reference sequence). The CDR3 contains 14 residues. CDR3 amino acids: CASSYSHGAYGYTF. CDR3 nucleotides: TGTGCCAGCAGTTACTCCCACGGAGCTTATGGCTACACCTTC.

The rearrangement uses TRBV30 and TRBJ2-7, with 8 bases matching TRBD2. The CDR3 spans 13 residues. The germline V gene encodes CDR1 GTSNPN and CDR2 SVGIG (reference sequence). V trimming: 3 bases; J trimming: 6 bases; junction bases outside the gene matches: 7. The CDR3 coding sequence is TGTGCCTGGAGCGGGACTAGTCGGAGCGAGCAGTACTTC. The encoded protein is CAWSGTSRSEQYF.

The rearrangement joins TRBV7-2 to TRBJ2-5; TRBD2 might be the D (6 bases). V was trimmed by 1 base and J by 3 bases, leaving 6 bases between them. The CDR3 consists of 13 residues. Germline values: CDR1 SGHTA, CDR2 FQGNSA. The CDR3: CASSLEREETQYF. CDR3 DNA: TGTGCCAGCAGCTTAGAGCGGGAAGAGACCCAGTACTTC.

The chain carries TRBV20-1 and TRBJ1-2; D is uncertain. V was clipped by 3 bases and J by 8 bases, with 10 bases between them. Germline lookup yields CDR1 DFQATT and CDR2 SNEGSKA (reference sequence). The CDR3 is made up of 11 amino acids. The CDR3 protein is CSASTGYGYTF. The CDR3 DNA is TGCAGTGCTAGTACGGGGTACGGCTACACCTTC.

The chain joins TRBV6-1 to TRBJ2-1, with D possibly TRBD2 on 5 matching bases. This CDR3 is built from 15 residues. Trimming removed 3 bases from V and 2 bases from J, with 11 bases in between. Germline V gives CDR1 MNHNS, CDR2 SASEGT. In DNA, the CDR3 is TGTGCCAGCAGTGAGGCGGGCAGGACCTACAATGAGCAGTTCTTC. Its translation: CASSEAGRTYNEQFF.